A single sample is the source of the 19 T cell receptor beta chains below, sequenced in a study of post-analysis software for immune sequencing data. Broader study findings: Elevated frequency relative to controls characterized several TRBV segments in patients, TRBV5-6, TRBV5-1 and TRBV20-1 among them.

The library was made from cDNA and included unique molecular identifiers. In TCRdb, the PCR reads were re-called with MiXCR into one record per CDR3 protein. The table includes some 240,000 distinct CDR3 sequences, 30% to 45% detected once. The antigens of these receptors remain unknown. Sequencing was performed on blood. All receptors derive from a girl under 18 with multiple sclerosis.

V is TRBV27 and J is TRBJ2-1, with D perhaps matching TRBD2 (5 bases). The CDR3 is made up of 13 amino acids. Germline CDR1 and CDR2: MNHEY and SMNVEV (reference sequence). Trimming shortened V by 11 bases and J by 8 bases, and 19 bases separated the two germline ends. CDR3 region: CAGKDGESHEQFF. The DNA of the CDR3 is TGTGCCGGCAAGGACGGGGAATCCCATGAGCAGTTCTTC.

This clonotype was seen ten or more times. The chain employs TRBV4-1 and TRBJ1-4, with D hard to call. The germline V gene has CDR1 MGHRA and CDR2 YSYEKL. V was cut by 1 base and J by 5 bases, with 8 bases left in between. There are 14 residues in the CDR3. In DNA form, the CDR3 reads TGCGCCAGCAGCCAAGGGGCAGGAAATGAAAAACTGTTTTTT. Its translation is CASSQGAGNEKLFF.

The CDR3 region is CASSLEQGGEQYF. The CDR3, as DNA: TGTGCCAGCAGCTTAGAACAAGGAGGCGAGCAGTACTTC. The chain is built from TRBV7-9 and TRBJ2-5; the D gene is possibly TRBD2 (5 bases). The last part of the DNA fits TRBJ2-7 better; the J call may be wrong. The CDR3 totals 13 residues. The V gene's germline CDR1 is SEHNR and CDR2 FQNEAQ (reference sequence).

This clonotype showed up many times. The chain employs TRBV20-1 and TRBJ2-3; D is possibly TRBD1 (7 bases). The CDR3 has 14 amino acids. Germline CDR1 reads DFQATT; CDR2 reads SNEGSKA (reference sequence). The V end was cut by 3 bases, the J end by 5 bases, with 15 bases between. CDR3 bases: TGCAGTGCTAGTTCGGCAGGGGGGAAAGATACGCAGTATTTT. Protein: CSASSAGGKDTQYF.

On this clonotype: A much larger clonotype is one base distant, so this may be a read error. This is likely a read error, given that the CDR3 carries no conserved phenylalanine or tryptophan at its end. V is TRBV12-5 and J is TRBJ1-6, with a possible D match to TRBD1 (5 bases). Germline CDR1 reads LGHNT; CDR2 reads FRNRAP. The V gene lost 5 bases and the J gene lost 0 bases, with 14 bases spanning the gap. The CDR3 has 17 residues. CDR3 region: CASGLRQPSSYNSPLHL. CDR3 sequence (DNA): TGTGCTAGTGGTCTGAGACAGCCGAGCTCCTATAATTCACCCCTCCACCTT.

This clonotype turned up a few times. The chain is built from TRBV24-1 and TRBJ2-1; D is perhaps TRBD1 (6 bases). The DNA end favors TRBJ2-7, so the J call may be wrong. The CDR3 runs to 15 residues. Germline V gene data show CDR1 as KGHDR and CDR2 as SFDVKD. CDR3 loop: CATSPQGSSYNEQYF. CDR3 bases: TGTGCCACCAGTCCCCAGGGGTCCTCCTACAATGAGCAGTACTTC.

About this clonotype: Being one base from a much bigger clone, this may be a read error. The V gene is TRBV4-2, the J gene TRBJ1-5; TRBD1 might be the D (6 bases). CDR3 length equals 13 residues. Germline assignment: CDR1 LGHNA and CDR2 YNFKEQ. With 5 bases removed from V and 9 bases from J, the gap between germline ends came to 14 bases. The CDR3 bases are TGTGCCAGCAGCGACGGGACATCTCGGCCCCAGCATTTT. This codes for CASSDGTSRPQHF.

In this sample, this clonotype turned up many times. The gene calls are TRBV20-1 and TRBJ1-5, with D maybe TRBD1 (6 bases). The V gene lost 7 bases and the J gene lost 5 bases, with 12 bases spanning the gap. CDR3 length: 12 amino acids. From germline, CDR1 is DFQATT and CDR2 SNEGSKA (reference sequence). The CDR3 region is CSGGQADQPQHF. DNA for the CDR3: TGCAGTGGGGGGCAGGCGGATCAGCCCCAGCATTTT.

At least ten counts were recorded for this clonotype. This chain uses TRBV28 with TRBJ1-1; D uncertain. Germline CDR1 and CDR2: MDHEN and SYDVKM. V was pared by 7 bases and J by 6 bases, with 12 bases between. This CDR3 is built from 12 residues. CDR3 sequence reads: CASTTLAAEAFF. In nucleotides, the CDR3 is TGTGCCAGCACCACCCTCGCCGCTGAAGCTTTCTTT.

This clonotype was seen many times. The chain joins TRBV20-1 to TRBJ2-1, with 9 nucleotides matching TRBD2. The CDR3 extends over 14 amino acids. Germline V lookup: CDR1 DFQATT, CDR2 SNEGSKA (reference sequence). J was trimmed by 8 bases and V by 1 base; bases with no gene match: 6. CDR3 in amino acids: CSARGLAVGDEQFF. The DNA for the CDR3 is TGCAGTGCTAGAGGACTAGCGGTTGGAGATGAGCAGTTCTTC.

This clonotype was counted between two and nine times. The chain is built from TRBV27 and TRBJ1-1; 7 nucleotides match TRBD1. V was pared by 6 bases and J by 0 bases, with 10 bases of the junction left unmatched. Germline lookup yields CDR1 MNHEY and CDR2 SMNVEV (reference sequence). This CDR3 is built from 16 residues. The CDR3 here is CASRPQGTAMNTEAFF. The CDR3 bases are TGTGCCAGCAGGCCCCAAGGGACAGCCATGAACACTGAAGCTTTCTTT.

J is TRBJ2-5 and V is TRBV10-3; maybe TRBD2 (5 bases). Trimming removed 8 bases from V and 5 bases from J, with 18 bases in between. CDR1 and CDR2 from the germline V gene are ENHRY and SYGVKD. The length of the CDR3 is 14 residues. The CDR3 sequence: CAISPTLGSETQYF. As DNA, the CDR3 is TGTGCCATCTCACCCACACTAGGCTCTGAGACCCAGTACTTC.

Of note for this clonotype: The junction does not match germline at one end; this may be a read error. The chain recombines TRBV12-5 with TRBJ1-6; D is uncertain. Germline V gene lookup returns CDR1 LGHNT and CDR2 FRNRAP. The CDR3 is made up of 12 amino acids. CDR3 region: CASASNNSPPHF. For the CDR3, the DNA is TGTGCTAGTGCCTCCAATAATTCACCCCCCCACTTT.

This clonotype was observed at least ten times. This sequence joins TRBV25-1 and TRBJ1-5; TRBD1 agrees at 7 bases. The ends lost 8 bases at V and 2 bases at J; junction bases unmatched: 12. CDR1 and CDR2 from the germline V gene are MGHDK and SYGVNS. The CDR3 runs to 16 residues. The DNA for the CDR3 is TGTGCCAGCGCAGCACAGGGGCGGGATCGCAATCAGCCCCAGCATTTT. Its translation is CASAAQGRDRNQPQHF.

This clonotype was observed many times. The chain combines TRBV18 with TRBJ1-2; D is possibly TRBD1 (5 bases). Germline V lookup: CDR1 KGHSH, CDR2 LQKENI. Trimming pared 2 bases from V and 3 bases from J, leaving 13 bases between. CDR3 size: 15 residues. CDR3 in DNA: TGTGCCAGCTCACCAAACCCCCAGGGTGACTATGGCTACACCTTC. Its protein is CASSPNPQGDYGYTF.

This clonotype was detected a few times. A read error may explain this, as a much larger clone is one base away. The genes are TRBV12-3 or TRBV12-4 and TRBJ2-1, with D maybe TRBD2 (6 bases). V lost 4 bases and J 2 bases, leaving 15 bases between the germline ends. The CDR3 is 16 residues long. The CDR3 region is CASSSPSVDPYNEQFF. The CDR3 DNA is TGTGCCAGCAGTTCGCCTAGCGTAGACCCCTACAATGAGCAGTTCTTC.

About this clonotype: Being one base from a much bigger clone, this may be a read error. CDR3 sequence: CASSLAGTEDEPPHF. CDR3 in DNA: TGCGCCAGCAGCTTGGCCGGGACAGAAGACGAACCCCCCCACTTT. J is TRBJ1-6 and V is TRBV5-1, with 7 bases identical to TRBD1. This CDR3 is built from 15 residues. Per germline, CDR1 SGHRS and CDR2 YFSETQ.

This clonotype occurred a few times. The V and J genes are TRBV28 and TRBJ1-2; a weak D match, TRBD1 (6 bases). The CDR3 has 13 residues. Trimming stripped 3 bases from V and 7 bases from J, with 12 bases between. Germline V gene sequence: CDR1 MDHEN, CDR2 SYDVKM. This CDR3 is CASSFSDRLGYTF. The DNA for the CDR3 is TGTGCCAGCAGTTTCTCGGACAGACTTGGCTACACCTTC.

To note about this clonotype: Being one base from a much bigger clone, this may be a read error. The rearrangement uses TRBV7-9 and TRBJ2-5; 9 nucleotides agree with TRBD1. Germline loops: CDR1 SEHNR, CDR2 FQNEAQ (reference sequence). The CDR3 has 15 residues. The ends lost 3 bases at V and 4 bases at J; junction bases unmatched: 6. The CDR3 sequence is CASSFHGTGIETQYF. The CDR3 nucleotides read TGTGCCAGCAGCTTCCACGGGACAGGGATAGAGACCCAGTACTTC.